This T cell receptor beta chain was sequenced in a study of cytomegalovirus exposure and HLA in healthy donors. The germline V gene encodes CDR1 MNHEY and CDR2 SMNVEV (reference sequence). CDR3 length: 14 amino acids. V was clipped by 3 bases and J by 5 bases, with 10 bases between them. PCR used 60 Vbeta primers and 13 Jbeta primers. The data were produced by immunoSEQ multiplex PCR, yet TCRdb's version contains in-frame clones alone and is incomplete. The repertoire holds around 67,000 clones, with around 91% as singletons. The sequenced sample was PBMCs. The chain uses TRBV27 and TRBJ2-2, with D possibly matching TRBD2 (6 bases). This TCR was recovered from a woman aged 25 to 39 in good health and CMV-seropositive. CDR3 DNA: TGTGCCAGCAGTTTGCGGCGGGAAACCGGGGAGCTGTTTTTT. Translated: CASSLRRETGELFF.